The rows below give T cell receptor beta chains drawn from one sample of a study of CD8+CD57+ T cells in acquired aplastic anemia. TCRdb ran MiXCR on the reads and lists one entry per CDR3 protein. The repertoire consists of around 130,000 distinct CDR3 sequences, with around 46% occurring once and the leading ten covering about 2.5%. The sample comprised sorted CD4+, CD8+, or CD8+CD57+ T cells (not recorded which) from PBMCs. The receptors originated from a human donor in good health, serving as a control. Each CDR3 is given with its conserved first and last residue. Fields, in order: V gene, D gene, J gene, clone size, CDR3 DNA, CDR3 protein. D genes are given only for firm matches. The size of a clone is reported for some rows only, either as once, few or many, or as a class for expanded clones.

v_call: TRBV24-1; d_call: NA; j_call: TRBJ2-1; clone_size: NA; cdr3_nt: TGTGCCACCAGTGATTTGGGACACATATCGGGACTCCCAGGGGGTGAGCAGTTCTTC; cdr3_aa: CATSDLGHISGLPGGEQFF
v_call: TRBV6-1; d_call: NA; j_call: TRBJ1-1; clone_size: many; cdr3_nt: TGTGCCAGCAGTGCCGGACGGAACACTGAAGCTTTCTTT; cdr3_aa: CASSAGRNTEAFF
v_call: TRBV2; d_call: NA; j_call: TRBJ2-1; clone_size: many; cdr3_nt: TGTGCCAGCCACTTAACCAGTCCAAATGAGCAGTTCTTC; cdr3_aa: CASHLTSPNEQFF
v_call: TRBV20-1; d_call: NA; j_call: TRBJ1-1; clone_size: once; cdr3_nt: TGCAGTGCTAGAGATCGGGCAGAAGCCACTGAAGCTTTCTTT; cdr3_aa: CSARDRAEATEAFF
v_call: TRBV19; d_call: NA; j_call: TRBJ2-6; clone_size: NA; cdr3_nt: TGTGCCAGTAGTCTCACGTTAGGGGGTGGGGCCAACGTCCTGACTTTC; cdr3_aa: CASSLTLGGGANVLTF
v_call: TRBV11-1; d_call: NA; j_call: TRBJ2-1; clone_size: NA; cdr3_nt: TGTGCCAGCAGCACATACAGGGCTAGCACCTACAATGAGCAGTTCTTC; cdr3_aa: CASSTYRASTYNEQFF
v_call: TRBV10-3; d_call: TRBD1; j_call: TRBJ2-3; clone_size: NA; cdr3_nt: TGTGCCATCAGGCCGGGACAGGGCAACACAGATACGCAGTATTTT; cdr3_aa: CAIRPGQGNTDTQYF
v_call: TRBV29-1; d_call: TRBD1; j_call: TRBJ2-5; clone_size: NA; cdr3_nt: TGCAGCGCTCTGGACAGGGGACAAGAGACCCAGTACTTC; cdr3_aa: CSALDRGQETQYF
v_call: TRBV10-3; d_call: NA; j_call: TRBJ1-2; clone_size: many; cdr3_nt: TGTGCCATCAGTGAGTCGGGGTGGGGGAAAGATGGCTACACCTTC; cdr3_aa: CAISESGWGKDGYTF
v_call: TRBV18; d_call: TRBD2; j_call: TRBJ2-1; clone_size: many; cdr3_nt: TGTGCCAGCTCACCGACTAGCGGGGGTAGTCATGAGCAGTTCTTC; cdr3_aa: CASSPTSGGSHEQFF
v_call: TRBV11-2; d_call: TRBD2; j_call: TRBJ2-1; clone_size: NA; cdr3_nt: TGTGCCAGCAGCTTAGGGACTAGCGGGGGGAGGTACAATGAGCAGTTCTTC; cdr3_aa: CASSLGTSGGRYNEQFF
v_call: TRBV12-3/TRBV12-4; d_call: TRBD1; j_call: TRBJ1-1; clone_size: many; cdr3_nt: TGTGCCAGCAGTAGCGGACAGGGGAACTTACTGGGCACTGAAGCTTTCTTT; cdr3_aa: CASSSGQGNLLGTEAFF
v_call: TRBV6-2/TRBV6-3; d_call: NA; j_call: TRBJ2-7; clone_size: few; cdr3_nt: TGTGCCGGTAATACGCCGAAGGTCCAGCTAAACTCCTACGAGCAGTACTTC; cdr3_aa: CAGNTPKVQLNSYEQYF
v_call: TRBV10-1; d_call: NA; j_call: TRBJ1-1; clone_size: NA; cdr3_nt: TGTGCCGGCAGTGCCCGAGCGAACATGGTTAACACTGAAGCTTTCTTC; cdr3_aa: CAGSARANMVNTEAFF
v_call: TRBV2; d_call: TRBD1; j_call: TRBJ1-1; clone_size: NA; cdr3_nt: TGTGCCCGGACAGGGCTGAACACTGAAGCTTTCTTT; cdr3_aa: CARTGLNTEAFF
v_call: TRBV19; d_call: NA; j_call: TRBJ1-2; clone_size: NA; cdr3_nt: TGTGCCAGTAGTATCCAGGGGAAACATGGCTACACCTTC; cdr3_aa: CASSIQGKHGYTF
v_call: TRBV4-1; d_call: TRBD2; j_call: TRBJ2-1; clone_size: many; cdr3_nt: TGCGCCAGCAGCCACCCGGGACTAGCGGGGGGGCCGAATCACGATGAGCAGTTCTTC; cdr3_aa: CASSHPGLAGGPNHDEQFF
v_call: TRBV20-1; d_call: TRBD1; j_call: TRBJ2-1; clone_size: many; cdr3_nt: TGCAGTGCTATTACGGGACAGGGGGCAAGGAATGAGCAGTTCTTC; cdr3_aa: CSAITGQGARNEQFF
v_call: TRBV25-1; d_call: NA; j_call: TRBJ1-1; clone_size: NA; cdr3_nt: TGTGCCAGCAGTGAATATGACAGTCTCATGAACACTGAAGCTTTCTTT; cdr3_aa: CASSEYDSLMNTEAFF
v_call: TRBV6-2/TRBV6-3; d_call: NA; j_call: TRBJ2-3; clone_size: many; cdr3_nt: TGTGCCAGCAGTCCGCCCCACGTAGATACGCAGTATTTT; cdr3_aa: CASSPPHVDTQYF
v_call: TRBV7-2; d_call: TRBD1; j_call: TRBJ1-1; clone_size: many; cdr3_nt: TGTGCCAGCAGATTAGGACAGGGCACTGAAGCTTTCTTT; cdr3_aa: CASRLGQGTEAFF
v_call: TRBV12-3/TRBV12-4; d_call: NA; j_call: TRBJ1-2; clone_size: NA; cdr3_nt: TGTGCCAGCAGTCGCGACTCGGCGGGGGGCTATGGCTACACCTTC; cdr3_aa: CASSRDSAGGYGYTF
v_call: TRBV12-3/TRBV12-4; d_call: NA; j_call: TRBJ1-1; clone_size: many; cdr3_nt: TGTGCCAGCAGTCCAGGGGTCACTGAAGCTTTCTTT; cdr3_aa: CASSPGVTEAFF
v_call: TRBV20-1; d_call: NA; j_call: TRBJ2-7; clone_size: many; cdr3_nt: TGCAGTGCCAGGGACGTGGGGGCCGAGCAGTACTTC; cdr3_aa: CSARDVGAEQYF
v_call: TRBV20-1; d_call: TRBD1; j_call: TRBJ1-2; clone_size: NA; cdr3_nt: TGCAGTGCTAGTTTGCCGAGACAGGGCCGAAGAAACTATGGCTACACCTTC; cdr3_aa: CSASLPRQGRRNYGYTF
v_call: TRBV11-2; d_call: TRBD2; j_call: TRBJ2-3; clone_size: NA; cdr3_nt: TGTGCCAGCAGCCCCCGACTAGCGGGAGGGCGGGAAGATACGCAGTATTTT; cdr3_aa: CASSPRLAGGREDTQYF
v_call: TRBV20-1; d_call: TRBD2; j_call: TRBJ2-5; clone_size: NA; cdr3_nt: TGCAGTGCTACCTTAGCGGGTGGGGAGACCCAGTACTTC; cdr3_aa: CSATLAGGETQYF
v_call: TRBV9; d_call: NA; j_call: TRBJ1-6; clone_size: NA; cdr3_nt: TGTGCCAGCAGCGTAGTTGGGACCCCTAATTCACCCCTCCACTTT; cdr3_aa: CASSVVGTPNSPLHF
v_call: TRBV10-3; d_call: NA; j_call: TRBJ2-5; clone_size: NA; cdr3_nt: TGTGCCATCAGTGATAGACAGGGACTGGAAGAGACCCAGTACTTC; cdr3_aa: CAISDRQGLEETQYF
v_call: TRBV7-9; d_call: NA; j_call: TRBJ2-5; clone_size: once; cdr3_nt: TGTGCCAGCAGCTTAGATGTTAGCGTTGGAGAGACCCAGTACTTC; cdr3_aa: CASSLDVSVGETQYF
v_call: TRBV12-3/TRBV12-4; d_call: TRBD2; j_call: TRBJ2-5; clone_size: many; cdr3_nt: TGTGCCAGCAGTTTAGCACCCGGGGGGGCCGGGCAAGAGACCCAGTACTTC; cdr3_aa: CASSLAPGGAGQETQYF
v_call: TRBV2; d_call: NA; j_call: TRBJ1-2; clone_size: few; cdr3_nt: TGTGCCAGCGGCGGTAACTATGGCTACACCTTC; cdr3_aa: CASGGNYGYTF
v_call: TRBV18; d_call: NA; j_call: TRBJ2-1; clone_size: NA; cdr3_nt: TGTGCCAGCTCACCTACGGAGGATTATTGGAACAATGAGCAGTTCTTC; cdr3_aa: CASSPTEDYWNNEQFF
v_call: TRBV7-8; d_call: TRBD2; j_call: TRBJ2-1; clone_size: once; cdr3_nt: TGTGCCAGCAGCTTATTCGGGACTAGCGGATACAATGAGCAGTTCTTC; cdr3_aa: CASSLFGTSGYNEQFF
v_call: TRBV6-5; d_call: NA; j_call: TRBJ1-6; clone_size: many; cdr3_nt: TGTGCCAGCAGTTACGAAGGGCTTAATTCACCCCTCCACTTT; cdr3_aa: CASSYEGLNSPLHF
v_call: TRBV9; d_call: NA; j_call: TRBJ2-7; clone_size: NA; cdr3_nt: TGTGCCAGCAGCGGAGACTCGTACGAGCAGTACTTC; cdr3_aa: CASSGDSYEQYF
v_call: TRBV11-1; d_call: TRBD1; j_call: TRBJ1-2; clone_size: NA; cdr3_nt: TGTGCCAGCAGCCCCGGGGGGGGACAGGGGGTCTATGGCTACACCTTC; cdr3_aa: CASSPGGGQGVYGYTF
v_call: TRBV5-6; d_call: TRBD1; j_call: TRBJ1-1; clone_size: many; cdr3_nt: TGTGCCAGCAGCGAGGACAGGGGAAGATGGTCTGAAGCTTTCTTT; cdr3_aa: CASSEDRGRWSEAFF
v_call: TRBV18; d_call: NA; j_call: TRBJ2-7; clone_size: many; cdr3_nt: TGTGCCAGCTCACCACCAGGGTCTTTAAGCTACGAGCAGTACTTC; cdr3_aa: CASSPPGSLSYEQYF
v_call: TRBV20-1; d_call: TRBD2; j_call: TRBJ2-7; clone_size: NA; cdr3_nt: TGCAGTGCCCCGGGACTAGCGGGGGCCGGACTTATCTACGAGCAGTACTTC; cdr3_aa: CSAPGLAGAGLIYEQYF
v_call: TRBV19; d_call: NA; j_call: TRBJ1-2; clone_size: NA; cdr3_nt: TGTGCCAGTAGTCCCGGCGGGACCTATGGCTACACCTTC; cdr3_aa: CASSPGGTYGYTF
v_call: TRBV18; d_call: NA; j_call: TRBJ1-5; clone_size: many; cdr3_nt: TGTGCCAGCTCACCGCCTACTGTGGGCGGTAGCAATCAGCCCCAGCATTTT; cdr3_aa: CASSPPTVGGSNQPQHF
v_call: TRBV6-1; d_call: NA; j_call: TRBJ1-6; clone_size: many; cdr3_nt: TGTGCCAGCAGGGAAAAGCAGGGCCATAATTCACCCCTCCACTTT; cdr3_aa: CASREKQGHNSPLHF
v_call: TRBV7-8; d_call: TRBD1; j_call: TRBJ2-7; clone_size: NA; cdr3_nt: TGTGCCAGCAGCTTATCGAGCGGACAGGGCTACGAGCAGTACTTC; cdr3_aa: CASSLSSGQGYEQYF
v_call: TRBV20-1; d_call: NA; j_call: TRBJ2-5; clone_size: many; cdr3_nt: TGCAGTGCTAGAGAGGGGGCCGGGGAGACCCAGTACTTC; cdr3_aa: CSAREGAGETQYF
v_call: TRBV19; d_call: NA; j_call: TRBJ1-5; clone_size: many; cdr3_nt: TGTGCCAGTAGTTCAGCCCCCATCCAGGGGTTTGGCAATCAGCCCCAGCATTTT; cdr3_aa: CASSSAPIQGFGNQPQHF
v_call: TRBV19; d_call: TRBD2; j_call: TRBJ2-5; clone_size: many; cdr3_nt: TGTGCCAGCAGACTAGCGGGGGGAGAGACCCAGTACTTC; cdr3_aa: CASRLAGGETQYF
v_call: TRBV7-8; d_call: NA; j_call: TRBJ1-1; clone_size: NA; cdr3_nt: TGTGCCACCTCACGGGGTATAGACACTGAAGCTTTCTTT; cdr3_aa: CATSRGIDTEAFF
v_call: TRBV29-1; d_call: TRBD1; j_call: TRBJ1-2; clone_size: NA; cdr3_nt: TGCAGCGTTGGACAGGGATTCCTAGATGGCTACACCTTC; cdr3_aa: CSVGQGFLDGYTF
v_call: TRBV10-3; d_call: TRBD1; j_call: TRBJ1-1; clone_size: NA; cdr3_nt: TGTGCCGGGGGACAGGGTACTGAAGCTTTCTTT; cdr3_aa: CAGGQGTEAFF
v_call: TRBV2; d_call: NA; j_call: TRBJ1-1; clone_size: NA; cdr3_nt: TGTGCCAGCAGCTCCAGGACGAGGACCACTGAAGCTTTCTTT; cdr3_aa: CASSSRTRTTEAFF
v_call: TRBV24-1; d_call: NA; j_call: TRBJ2-4; clone_size: NA; cdr3_nt: TGTGCCACCAGTGACCATGCGACAGGTAATCAGTACTTC; cdr3_aa: CATSDHATGNQYF
v_call: TRBV19; d_call: NA; j_call: TRBJ1-2; clone_size: NA; cdr3_nt: TGTGCTTCCCAGGGCAGGGCAGGGGACTATGGCTACACCTTC; cdr3_aa: CASQGRAGDYGYTF
v_call: TRBV15; d_call: TRBD1; j_call: TRBJ1-1; clone_size: few; cdr3_nt: TGTGCCACCAGCAGGGGACAGGGGAACACTGAAGCTTTCTTT; cdr3_aa: CATSRGQGNTEAFF
v_call: TRBV2; d_call: TRBD1; j_call: TRBJ1-2; clone_size: NA; cdr3_nt: TGTGCCAGCAGCGTACTGGGACAGGGTCTTGACTATGGCTACACCTTC; cdr3_aa: CASSVLGQGLDYGYTF
v_call: TRBV5-1; d_call: NA; j_call: TRBJ1-6; clone_size: NA; cdr3_nt: TGCGCCAGCAGCTCGCATAATTCACCCCTCCACTTT; cdr3_aa: CASSSHNSPLHF
v_call: TRBV7-2; d_call: NA; j_call: TRBJ1-2; clone_size: NA; cdr3_nt: TGTGCCAGCAGCTTAGCCGACTATGGCTACACCTTC; cdr3_aa: CASSLADYGYTF